The clone carrying this TCR beta chain has just a few counts. Its target is not known. CDR3 length equals 15 residues. Trimming pared 4 bases from V and 5 bases from J, leaving 14 bases between. The V gene's germline CDR1 is LNHDA and CDR2 SQIVND (reference sequence). The data derive from a study of Graves' ophthalmopathy and Graves' hyperthyroidism. For the study at large: Peripheral blood (taken before any treatment) was collected at initial diagnosis. Broader study findings: Also, most clonotypes expanded in the thyroid above 0.001 frequency appeared in blood.

Diagnoses were established from clinical symptoms, serum thyroxine, TRAb, thyroid ultrasound and orbital computed tomography. PBMCs stemmed from around 10 ml of fresh peripheral blood. Scientists amplified the TCR beta CDR3 regions from RNA transcripts. HTBI-primed first-round RT-PCR preceded second-round multiplex PCR. In TCRdb, the multiplex PCR reads were re-called with MiXCR into one record per CDR3 protein. The profile shows hundreds of thousands of distinct CDR3 sequences, 20% to 25% of them singletons. The specimen sequenced was peripheral blood. The sequence was collected from a woman aged 50 to 60 with Graves' ophthalmopathy. The J gene is TRBJ2-2, the V gene TRBV19, with D perhaps given as TRBD1 or TRBD2 (5 bases each). The CDR3 here is CASSTPGWGTGELFF. The CDR3 region has the DNA TGTGCCAGTAGTACCCCCGGCTGGGGGACCGGGGAGCTGTTTTTT.